The source of this TCR beta chain is a study of T cell responses to AZD1222 COVID-19 vaccine. Per germline, CDR1 WSHSY and CDR2 SAAADI. V lost 0 bases, J lost 2 bases, and 11 bases lay in between. The CDR3 sequence is 16 residues long. Notes on this clone: The antigen is not known.

Findings of the study overall: Following two doses of AZD1222, Spike-specific TCR breadth and depth rose.

Method: immunoSEQ multiplex PCR; TCRdb's copy keeps in-frame clones and lacks some. The table has about 110,000 clones, about nine tenths seen once. The material was peripheral blood, obtained on day 0 of AZD1222 vaccination. The TCR originated in an adult in good health. This sequence joins TRBV10-2 and TRBJ1-5; possibly TRBD1 for D (5 bases). The CDR3 loop reads CASSESAGGGNQPQHF. CDR3 nucleotides: TGCGCCAGCAGTGAGTCAGCCGGGGGGGGCAATCAGCCCCAGCATTTT.